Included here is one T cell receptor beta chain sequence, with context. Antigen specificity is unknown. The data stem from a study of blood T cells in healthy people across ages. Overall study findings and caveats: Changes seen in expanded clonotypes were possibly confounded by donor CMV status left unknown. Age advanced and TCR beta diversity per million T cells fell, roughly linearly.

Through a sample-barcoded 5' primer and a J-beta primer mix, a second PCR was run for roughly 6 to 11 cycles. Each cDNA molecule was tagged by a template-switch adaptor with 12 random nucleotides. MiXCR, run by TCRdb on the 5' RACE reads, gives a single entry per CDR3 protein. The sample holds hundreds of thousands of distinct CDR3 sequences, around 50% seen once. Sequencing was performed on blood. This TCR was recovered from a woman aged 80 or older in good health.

The CDR3 DNA is TGTGCCACCAGTGATCCGGACAGGAGGGAGACCCAGTACTTC. Residues: CATSDPDRRETQYF. This chain links TRBV24-1 with TRBJ2-5; 7 positions match TRBD1. V lost 3 bases to trimming and J lost 5 bases; unmatched junction nucleotides: 5. Looked up from germline, CDR1 is KGHDR and CDR2 is SFDVKD. The CDR3 runs 14 residues.